Listed below are T cell receptor beta chains from one sample, sequenced in a study of blood T cell repertoires in COVID-19. Assay used: immunoSEQ multiplex PCR; TCRdb lists only in-frame clones, some missing. The sample has 90,000 to 100,000 clones, around nine tenths seen once. Sequencing used peripheral blood. These receptor sequences come from a man over 45 with acute or convalescent COVID-19. Each CDR3 is given with its conserved first and last residue. The order of the fields is V gene, J gene, D gene, clone size, CDR3 DNA, CDR3 protein. D genes are given only for firm matches. Clone size is not always given. Where it is, it says once, few, many or a class for expanded clones.

V: TRBV7-9; J: TRBJ1-2; D: NA; size: NA; DNA: TGTGCCAGCAGACCAGACAGAGGGGGTGGCTACACCTTC; CDR3: CASRPDRGGGYTF
V: TRBV5-4; J: TRBJ2-7; D: TRBD2; size: NA; DNA: TGTGCCAGCAGCGTGGGACTAGCGGGAGATAGCGAGCAGTACTTC; CDR3: CASSVGLAGDSEQYF
V: TRBV12-5; J: TRBJ2-5; D: NA; size: NA; DNA: TGTGCTAGTGGTTTCATGGTGTCCGGAGAGACCCAGTACTTC; CDR3: CASGFMVSGETQYF
V: TRBV29-1; J: TRBJ2-1; D: TRBD1; size: NA; DNA: TGCAGCGTTGAAGGGGACAGGGGTTTATCCTACAATGAGCAGTTCTTC; CDR3: CSVEGDRGLSYNEQFF
V: TRBV7-2; J: TRBJ2-1; D: TRBD2; size: NA; DNA: TGTGCCAGCAGCTTAGTGACTAGCTCGGCTGAGCAGTTCTTC; CDR3: CASSLVTSSAEQFF
V: TRBV24-1; J: TRBJ2-7; D: TRBD2; size: NA; DNA: TGTGCCACCAGTGAAGGTCTAGCGGGAGGGCTCGAGCAGTACTTC; CDR3: CATSEGLAGGLEQYF
V: TRBV5-1; J: TRBJ2-2; D: TRBD2; size: NA; DNA: TGCGCCAGCAGCTGGACTAGCGGTACCACCGGGGAGCTGTTTTTT; CDR3: CASSWTSGTTGELFF
V: TRBV5-1; J: TRBJ2-3; D: NA; size: NA; DNA: TGCGCCAGCAGCTTGGACTCCACAGATACGCAGTATTTT; CDR3: CASSLDSTDTQYF
V: TRBV19; J: TRBJ1-2; D: NA; size: NA; DNA: TGTGCCAGTAGTATAGAGGCAGGGTCTGGCTACACCTTC; CDR3: CASSIEAGSGYTF
V: TRBV30; J: TRBJ2-1; D: NA; size: NA; DNA: TGTGCCTGGAGTATCACTAGCAATGAGCAGTTCTTC; CDR3: CAWSITSNEQFF
V: TRBV11-2; J: TRBJ2-1; D: TRBD2; size: NA; DNA: TGTGCCAGCAGCTTCTTACTAGGCGGGAGAAGGGGTGAGCAGTTCTTC; CDR3: CASSFLLGGRRGEQFF
V: TRBV24-1; J: TRBJ2-5; D: TRBD1; size: NA; DNA: TGTGCCACCAGTGTCTTCGACAGGGACCAAGAGACCCAGTACTTC; CDR3: CATSVFDRDQETQYF
V: TRBV24-1; J: TRBJ2-5; D: NA; size: NA; DNA: TGTGCCACCAGTAAAACGGGAGAAGGAGAGACCCAGTACTTC; CDR3: CATSKTGEGETQYF
V: TRBV19; J: TRBJ1-4; D: NA; size: NA; DNA: TGTGCCAGTAGTGGGGGAGGGCGGCGGGAAAAACTGTTTTTT; CDR3: CASSGGGRREKLFF
V: TRBV7-2; J: TRBJ1-2; D: NA; size: NA; DNA: TGTGCCAGCAGCCCCCGTTCCTATGGCTACACCTTC; CDR3: CASSPRSYGYTF
V: TRBV2; J: TRBJ2-7; D: NA; size: NA; DNA: TGTGCCAGCTGTAGTAGCTACGAGCAGTACTTC; CDR3: CASCSSYEQYF
V: TRBV5-1; J: TRBJ2-2; D: TRBD2; size: NA; DNA: TGCGCCAGCAGCGGAGAACTAGCGGGAGGCGCCGGGGAGCTGTTTTTT; CDR3: CASSGELAGGAGELFF
V: TRBV6-5; J: TRBJ2-7; D: TRBD1; size: NA; DNA: TGTGCCAGCAGACTGCGGGACAGGGGCTCCTACGAGCAGTACTTC; CDR3: CASRLRDRGSYEQYF
V: TRBV21-1; J: TRBJ1-4; D: NA; size: NA; DNA: TGTGCCAGCAGCAAAGAGAGGACAGGGGAAAAACTGTTTTTT; CDR3: CASSKERTGEKLFF
V: TRBV18; J: TRBJ2-5; D: TRBD1; size: once; DNA: TGTGCCAGCTCACTACGGACAGGCCAAGAGACCCAGTACTTC; CDR3: CASSLRTGQETQYF
V: TRBV28; J: TRBJ1-2; D: TRBD1; size: NA; DNA: TGTGCCAGCAGTCCCGGACAGGGGAACTATGGCTACACCTTC; CDR3: CASSPGQGNYGYTF
V: TRBV5-4; J: TRBJ2-3; D: NA; size: NA; DNA: TGTGCCAGCAGCCACATGGGGAGCGCAGATACGCAGTATTTT; CDR3: CASSHMGSADTQYF
V: TRBV4-2; J: TRBJ2-1; D: TRBD2; size: NA; DNA: TGTGCCAGCAGCCAGGAATCGCTAGCGGGAGGGAATGAGCAGTTCTTC; CDR3: CASSQESLAGGNEQFF
V: TRBV6-1; J: TRBJ2-1; D: TRBD1; size: NA; DNA: TGTGCCAGCAGTGAAAGGGACAGGCAGTTCTTC; CDR3: CASSERDRQFF
V: TRBV6-5; J: TRBJ2-3; D: TRBD2; size: once; DNA: TGTGCCAGCAGCCGCGGGAGGGAGGGGGCAGATACGCAGTATTTT; CDR3: CASSRGREGADTQYF
V: TRBV5-4; J: TRBJ1-3; D: NA; size: NA; DNA: TGTGCCAGCAGCTTCGGTAGGGAGGGAAACACCATATATTTT; CDR3: CASSFGREGNTIYF
V: TRBV4-1; J: TRBJ1-2; D: TRBD1; size: NA; DNA: TGCGCCAGCAGCCTTGGACAGGGGGCGCTTCTGGGCTACACCTTC; CDR3: CASSLGQGALLGYTF
V: TRBV10-2; J: TRBJ2-5; D: TRBD2; size: NA; DNA: TGCGCCAGCAGTGAGAGGAGCGGGAGGGAGACCCAGTACTTC; CDR3: CASSERSGRETQYF
V: TRBV3-1/TRBV3-2; J: TRBJ2-3; D: NA; size: NA; DNA: TGTGCCAGCAGTCCGACAGGTGAGACAGATACGCAGTATTTT; CDR3: CASSPTGETDTQYF
V: TRBV6-2/TRBV6-3; J: TRBJ2-7; D: TRBD2; size: NA; DNA: TGTGCCAGCAGTTATCGGCGGGAGGGCCTCTCCTACGAGCAGTACTTC; CDR3: CASSYRREGLSYEQYF
V: TRBV5-1; J: TRBJ2-3; D: NA; size: NA; DNA: TGCGCCAGCAGCTTGGGCCTACAGGGAACCACAGATACGCAGTATTTT; CDR3: CASSLGLQGTTDTQYF
V: TRBV9; J: TRBJ2-7; D: NA; size: NA; DNA: TGTGCCAGCAGCGCTGGGCCCCTTCTTTCCGAGCAGTACTTC; CDR3: CASSAGPLLSEQYF
V: TRBV7-2; J: TRBJ2-3; D: TRBD2; size: NA; DNA: TGTGCCAGCAACCTACATGGACTAGCATCGGCAGATACGCAGTATTTT; CDR3: CASNLHGLASADTQYF
V: TRBV9; J: TRBJ2-3; D: TRBD1; size: NA; DNA: TGTGCCAGCAGCGTAGTTCAGGACAGGGTATATTTT; CDR3: CASSVVQDRVYF